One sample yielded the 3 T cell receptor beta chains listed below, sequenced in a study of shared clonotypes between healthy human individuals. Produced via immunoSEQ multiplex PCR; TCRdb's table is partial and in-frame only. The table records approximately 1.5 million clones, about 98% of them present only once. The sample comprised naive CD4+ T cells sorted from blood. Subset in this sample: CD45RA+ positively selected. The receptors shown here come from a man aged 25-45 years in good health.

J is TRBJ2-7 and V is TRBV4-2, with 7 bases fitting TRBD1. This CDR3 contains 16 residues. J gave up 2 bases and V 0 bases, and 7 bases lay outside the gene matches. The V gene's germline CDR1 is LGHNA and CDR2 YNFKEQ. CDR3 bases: TGTGCCAGCAGCCAAGAAGGTAGGGACAGAGCCTACGAGCAGTACTTC. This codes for CASSQEGRDRAYEQYF.

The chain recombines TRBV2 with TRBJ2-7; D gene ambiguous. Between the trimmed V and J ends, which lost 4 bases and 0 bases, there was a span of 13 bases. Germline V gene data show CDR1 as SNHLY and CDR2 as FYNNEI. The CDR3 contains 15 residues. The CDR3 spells CASSVGSLSSYEQYF. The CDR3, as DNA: TGTGCCAGCAGTGTTGGCTCCCTTAGCTCCTACGAGCAGTACTTC.

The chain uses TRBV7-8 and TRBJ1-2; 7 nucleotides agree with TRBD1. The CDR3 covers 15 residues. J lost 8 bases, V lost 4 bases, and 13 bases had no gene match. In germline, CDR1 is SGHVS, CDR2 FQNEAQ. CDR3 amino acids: CASSSPWVTGWGYTF. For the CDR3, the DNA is TGTGCCAGCAGCTCACCTTGGGTGACAGGGTGGGGCTACACCTTC.